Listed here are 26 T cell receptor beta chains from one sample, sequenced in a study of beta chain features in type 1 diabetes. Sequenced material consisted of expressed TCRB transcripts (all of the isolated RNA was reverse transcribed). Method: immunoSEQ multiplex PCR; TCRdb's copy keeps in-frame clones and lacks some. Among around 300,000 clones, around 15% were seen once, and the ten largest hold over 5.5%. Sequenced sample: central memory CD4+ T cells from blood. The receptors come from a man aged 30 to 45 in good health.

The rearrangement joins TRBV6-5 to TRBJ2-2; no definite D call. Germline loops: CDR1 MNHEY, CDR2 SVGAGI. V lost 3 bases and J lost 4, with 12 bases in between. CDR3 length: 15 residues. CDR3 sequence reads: CASSYKPSSTGELFF. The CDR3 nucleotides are TGTGCCAGCAGTTATAAGCCGTCCTCCACCGGGGAGCTGTTTTTT.

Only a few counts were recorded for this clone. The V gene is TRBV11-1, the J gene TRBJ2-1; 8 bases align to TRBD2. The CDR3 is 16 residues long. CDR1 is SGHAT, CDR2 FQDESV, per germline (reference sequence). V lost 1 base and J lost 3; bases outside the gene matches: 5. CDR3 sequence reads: CASSLVGTRIYNEQFF. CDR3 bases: TGTGCCAGCAGCTTAGTCGGGACTAGGATCTACAATGAGCAGTTCTTC.

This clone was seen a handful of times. CDR3: CASVGGSNSPLHF. As DNA, the CDR3 is TGTGCCAGCGTTGGAGGAAGTAATTCACCCCTCCACTTT. This rearrangement joins TRBV6-5 to TRBJ1-6; D gene uncertain. From germline, CDR1 is MNHEY and CDR2 SVGAGI. Trimming shortened V by 8 bases and J by 6 bases, and 11 bases separated the two germline ends. CDR3 length equals 13 residues.

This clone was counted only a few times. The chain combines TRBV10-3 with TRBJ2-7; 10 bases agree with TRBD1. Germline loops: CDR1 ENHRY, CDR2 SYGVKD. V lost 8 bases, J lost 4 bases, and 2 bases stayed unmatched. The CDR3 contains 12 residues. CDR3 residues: CAIGDRGYEQYF. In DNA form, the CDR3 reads TGTGCCATCGGGGACAGGGGTTACGAGCAGTACTTC.

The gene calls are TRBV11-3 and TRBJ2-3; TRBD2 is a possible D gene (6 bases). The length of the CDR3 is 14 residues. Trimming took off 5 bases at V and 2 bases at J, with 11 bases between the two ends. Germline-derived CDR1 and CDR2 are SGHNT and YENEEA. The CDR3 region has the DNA TGTGCCAGCAGCCTCGGGGAGGCCACAGATACGCAGTATTTT. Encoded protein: CASSLGEATDTQYF. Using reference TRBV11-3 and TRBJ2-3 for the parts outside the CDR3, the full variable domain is EAGVVQSPRYKIIEKKQPVAFWCNPISGHNTLYWYLQNLGQGPELLIRYENEEAVDDSQLPKDRFSAERLKGVDSTLKIQPAELGDSAVYLCASSLGEATDTQYFGPGTRLTVL.

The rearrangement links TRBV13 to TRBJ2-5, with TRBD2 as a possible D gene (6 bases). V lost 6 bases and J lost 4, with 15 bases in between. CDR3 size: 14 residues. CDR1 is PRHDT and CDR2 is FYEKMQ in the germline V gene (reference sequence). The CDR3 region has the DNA TGTGCCAGCAGTGGTACTAGCTTTGCAGAGACCCAGTACTTC. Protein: CASSGTSFAETQYF.

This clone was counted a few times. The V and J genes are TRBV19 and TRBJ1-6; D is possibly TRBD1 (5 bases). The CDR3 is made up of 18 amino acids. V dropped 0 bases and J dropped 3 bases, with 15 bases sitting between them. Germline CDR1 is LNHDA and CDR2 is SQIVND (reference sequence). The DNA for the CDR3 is TGTGCCAGTAGTATAGACAGCCTCTCGGGGGACTATAATTCACCCCTCCACTTT. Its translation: CASSIDSLSGDYNSPLHF.

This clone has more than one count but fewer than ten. The CDR3 DNA reads as TGTGCCAGCAGGGCGGGACAGGGTGTCCAAGAGACCCAGTACTTC. This codes for CASRAGQGVQETQYF. The J gene is TRBJ2-5, the V gene TRBV6-5; 9 positions match TRBD1. Germline V CDR1 and CDR2: MNHEY, SVGAGI. J lost 1 base, V lost 6 bases, and 6 bases had no gene match. The CDR3 length is 15 residues.

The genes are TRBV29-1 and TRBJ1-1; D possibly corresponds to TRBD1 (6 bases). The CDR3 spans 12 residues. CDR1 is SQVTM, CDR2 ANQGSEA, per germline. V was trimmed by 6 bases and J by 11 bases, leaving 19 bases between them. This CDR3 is CSVAKGGPGAFF. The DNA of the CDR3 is TGCAGCGTCGCCAAGGGGGGCCCGGGGGCTTTCTTT.

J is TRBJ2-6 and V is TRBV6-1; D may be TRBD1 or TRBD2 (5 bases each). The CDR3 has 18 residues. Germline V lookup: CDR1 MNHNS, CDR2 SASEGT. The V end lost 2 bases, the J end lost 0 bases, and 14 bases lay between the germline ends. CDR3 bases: TGTGCCAGCAGTGAACTTGGCTGGGGGAGCTCTGGGGCCAACGTCCTGACTTTC. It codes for CASSELGWGSSGANVLTF.

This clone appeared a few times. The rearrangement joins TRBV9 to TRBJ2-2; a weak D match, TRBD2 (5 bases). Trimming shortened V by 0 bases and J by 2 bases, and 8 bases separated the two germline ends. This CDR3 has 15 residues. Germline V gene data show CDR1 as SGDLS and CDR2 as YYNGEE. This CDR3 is CASSVGPGNTGELFF. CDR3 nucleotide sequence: TGTGCCAGCAGCGTAGGTCCGGGAAACACCGGGGAGCTGTTTTTT.

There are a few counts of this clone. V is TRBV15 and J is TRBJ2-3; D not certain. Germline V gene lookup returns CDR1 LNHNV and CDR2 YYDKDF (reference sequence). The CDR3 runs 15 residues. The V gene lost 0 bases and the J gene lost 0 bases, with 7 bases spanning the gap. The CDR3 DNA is TGTGCCACCAGCAGAGACAGATCTAGCACAGATACGCAGTATTTT. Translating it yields CATSRDRSSTDTQYF.

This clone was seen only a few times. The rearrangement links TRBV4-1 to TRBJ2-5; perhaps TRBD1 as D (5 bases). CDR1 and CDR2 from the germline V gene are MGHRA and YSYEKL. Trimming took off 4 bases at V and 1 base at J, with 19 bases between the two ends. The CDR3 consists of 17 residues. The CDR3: CASSPPQSRASQETQYF. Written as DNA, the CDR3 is TGCGCCAGCAGCCCCCCCCAGTCCAGGGCTTCCCAAGAGACCCAGTACTTC.

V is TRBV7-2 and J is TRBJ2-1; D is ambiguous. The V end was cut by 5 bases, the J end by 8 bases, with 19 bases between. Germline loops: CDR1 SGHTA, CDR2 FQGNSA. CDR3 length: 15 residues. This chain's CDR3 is CASSQEPQSGHEQFF. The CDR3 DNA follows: TGTGCCAGCAGCCAGGAGCCCCAGAGTGGTCATGAGCAGTTCTTC.

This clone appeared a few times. Here the CDR3 reads CASSANRGSEQYV. DNA of the CDR3: TGTGCCAGTAGTGCTAACAGGGGGTCCGAGCAGTACGTC. This chain links TRBV19 with TRBJ2-7, with 8 nucleotides matching TRBD1. Germline CDR1 LNHDA, CDR2 SQIVND (reference sequence). J gave up 6 bases and V 5 bases, and 6 bases lay outside the gene matches. The CDR3 is made up of 13 amino acids.

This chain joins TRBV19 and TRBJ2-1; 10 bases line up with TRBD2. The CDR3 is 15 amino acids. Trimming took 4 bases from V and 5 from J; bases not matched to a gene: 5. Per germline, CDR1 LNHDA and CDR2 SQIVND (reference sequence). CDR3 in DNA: TGTGCCAGTAGTAGGCTAGCGGGAGTAAACAATGAGCAGTTCTTC. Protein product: CASSRLAGVNNEQFF. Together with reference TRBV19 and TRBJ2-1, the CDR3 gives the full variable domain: DGGITQSPKYLFRKEGQNVTLSCEQNLNHDAMYWYRQDPGQGLRLIYYSQIVNDFQKGDIAEGYSVSREKKESFPLTVTSAQKNPTAFYLCASSRLAGVNNEQFFGPGTRLTVL.

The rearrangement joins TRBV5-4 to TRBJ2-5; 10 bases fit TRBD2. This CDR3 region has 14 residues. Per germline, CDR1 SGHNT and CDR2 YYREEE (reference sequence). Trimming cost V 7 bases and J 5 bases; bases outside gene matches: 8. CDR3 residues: CASGASGGYETQYF. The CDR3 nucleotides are TGTGCCAGCGGGGCTAGCGGGGGATACGAGACCCAGTACTTC.

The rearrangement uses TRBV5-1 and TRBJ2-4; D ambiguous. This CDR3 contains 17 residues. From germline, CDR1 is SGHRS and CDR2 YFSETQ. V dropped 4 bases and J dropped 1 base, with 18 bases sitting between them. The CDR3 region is CASSHTAGAMAKNIQYF. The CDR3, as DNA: TGCGCCAGCAGCCATACAGCAGGCGCTATGGCCAAAAACATTCAGTACTTC.

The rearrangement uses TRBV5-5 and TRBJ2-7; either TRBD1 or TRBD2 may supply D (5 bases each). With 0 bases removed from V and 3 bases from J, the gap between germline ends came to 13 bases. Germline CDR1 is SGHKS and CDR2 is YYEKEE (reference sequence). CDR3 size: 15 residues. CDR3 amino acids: CASSLAGTLVYEQYV. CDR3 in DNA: TGTGCCAGCAGCTTGGCCGGGACGTTGGTCTACGAGCAGTACGTC.

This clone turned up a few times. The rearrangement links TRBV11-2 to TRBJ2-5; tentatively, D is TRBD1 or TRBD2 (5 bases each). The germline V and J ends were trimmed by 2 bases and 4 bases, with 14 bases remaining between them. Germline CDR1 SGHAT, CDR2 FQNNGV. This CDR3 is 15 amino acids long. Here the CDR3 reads CASSLMEGTGETQYF. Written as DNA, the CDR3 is TGTGCCAGCAGCTTAATGGAAGGGACGGGAGAGACCCAGTACTTC.

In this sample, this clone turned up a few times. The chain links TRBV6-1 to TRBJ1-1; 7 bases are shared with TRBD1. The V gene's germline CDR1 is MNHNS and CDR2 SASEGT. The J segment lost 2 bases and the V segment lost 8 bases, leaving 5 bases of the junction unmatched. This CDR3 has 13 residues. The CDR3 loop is CASVGTVNTEAFF. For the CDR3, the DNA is TGTGCCAGCGTCGGGACAGTTAACACTGAAGCTTTCTTT.

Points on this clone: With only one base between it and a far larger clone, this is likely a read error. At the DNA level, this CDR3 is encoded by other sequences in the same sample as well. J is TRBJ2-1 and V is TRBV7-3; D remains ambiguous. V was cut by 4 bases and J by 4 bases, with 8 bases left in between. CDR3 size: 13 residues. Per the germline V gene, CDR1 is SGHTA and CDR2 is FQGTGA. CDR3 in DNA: TGTGCCAGCAGCTCCGAACTATACAATGAGCAGTTCTTC. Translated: CASSSELYNEQFF.

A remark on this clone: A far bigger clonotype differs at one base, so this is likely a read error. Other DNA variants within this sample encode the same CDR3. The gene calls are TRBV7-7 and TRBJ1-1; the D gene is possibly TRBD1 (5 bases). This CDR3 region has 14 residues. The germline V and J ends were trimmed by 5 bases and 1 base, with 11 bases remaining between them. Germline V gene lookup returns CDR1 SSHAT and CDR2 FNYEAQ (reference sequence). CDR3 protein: CASSRNQGNTEAFF. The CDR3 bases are TGTGCCAGCAGCCGAAACCAGGGGAACACTGAAGCTTTCTTT.

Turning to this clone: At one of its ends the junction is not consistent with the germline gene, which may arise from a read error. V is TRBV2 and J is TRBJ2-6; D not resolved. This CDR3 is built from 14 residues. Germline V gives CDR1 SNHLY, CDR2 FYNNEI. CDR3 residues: CASREDTGANVLTF. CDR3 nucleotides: TGTGCCAGCAGGGAAGACACTGGGGCCAACGTCCTGACTTTC.

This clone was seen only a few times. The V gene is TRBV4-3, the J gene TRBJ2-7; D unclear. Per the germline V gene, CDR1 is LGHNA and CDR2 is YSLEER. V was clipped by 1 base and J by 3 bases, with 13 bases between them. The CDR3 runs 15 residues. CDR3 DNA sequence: TGCGCCAGCAGCCAAGTGGCTAGAATCGGCTACGAGCAGTACTTC. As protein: CASSQVARIGYEQYF.

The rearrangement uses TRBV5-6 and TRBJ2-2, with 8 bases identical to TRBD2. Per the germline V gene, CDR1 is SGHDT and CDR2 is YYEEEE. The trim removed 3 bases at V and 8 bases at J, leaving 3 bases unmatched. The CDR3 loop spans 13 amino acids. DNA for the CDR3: TGTGCCAGCAGCTCAGCGGGAGTGGGGGAGCTGTTTTTT. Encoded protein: CASSSAGVGELFF.